The 26 T cell receptor beta chains in this list originate from one sample, sequenced in a study of blood T cell repertoires in COVID-19. Using immunoSEQ multiplex PCR, the repertoire was profiled, and TCRdb retains in-frame clones only, with some absent. The table shows approximately 100,000 clones, with under 85% occurring only once. The specimen sequenced was peripheral blood. These receptor sequences come from a man between 70 and 80 years old with acute or convalescent COVID-19.

This clone has only a few counts. The V and J genes are TRBV4-2 and TRBJ1-4, with TRBD1 identical over 9 bases. In germline, CDR1 is LGHNA, CDR2 YNFKEQ. Trimming at V came to 0 bases and at J to 0 bases, leaving 8 bases not matched to a gene. The CDR3 runs 19 residues. In nucleotides, the CDR3 is TGTGCCAGCAGCCAAGATCTTCAGGGACAGGGAGCAACTAATGAAAAACTGTTTTTT. Encoded protein: CASSQDLQGQGATNEKLFF.

The CDR3 reads CSVPGLAVLSYNEQFF. In DNA form, the CDR3 reads TGCAGCGTCCCGGGACTAGCGGTCCTCTCCTACAATGAGCAGTTCTTC. The chain couples TRBV29-1 to TRBJ2-1, with 11 bases lining up with TRBD2. J was trimmed by 0 bases and V by 6 bases; bases with no gene match: 7. The CDR3 consists of 16 residues. Germline V lookup: CDR1 SQVTM, CDR2 ANQGSEA.

This clone has more than one count but fewer than ten. The V gene is TRBV9, the J gene TRBJ1-5, with a weak D call TRBD1 (5 bases). The V gene lost 3 bases and the J gene lost 7 bases, with 14 bases spanning the gap. This CDR3 is 14 amino acids long. Looked up from germline, CDR1 is SGDLS and CDR2 is YYNGEE. CDR3 loop: CASSGAGTYQPQHF. In DNA form, the CDR3 reads TGTGCCAGCAGCGGTGCCGGGACTTACCAGCCCCAGCATTTT. Based on the CDR3 plus reference TRBV9 and TRBJ1-5, the full variable domain is DSGVTQTPKHLITATGQRVTLRCSPRSGDLSVYWYQQSLDQGLQFLIQYYNGEERAKGNILERFSAQQFPDLHSELNLSSLELGDSALYFCASSGAGTYQPQHFGDGTRLSIL.

This chain connects TRBV30 to TRBJ2-7; 10 bases are shared with TRBD1. The germline V gene has CDR1 GTSNPN and CDR2 SVGIG (reference sequence). V lost 7 bases and J lost 4; bases outside the gene matches: 4. This CDR3 is built from 12 residues. The DNA of the CDR3 is TGTGCCTCAAAGGGACAGGGGTACGAGCAGTACTTC. It is translated as CASKGQGYEQYF.

V gene TRBV6-2 or TRBV6-3 combines with J gene TRBJ1-1; D call uncertain. Per germline, CDR1 MNHEY and CDR2 SVGEGT. Trimming took 6 bases from V and 2 from J, leaving 7 bases between them. CDR3 length: 12 amino acids. CDR3 DNA: TGTGCCAGCAGCTCTACTAACACTGAAGCTTTCTTT. Its translation is CASSSTNTEAFF.

The rearrangement links TRBV30 to TRBJ1-1; TRBD1 matches at 7 bases. The CDR3 is 13 amino acids. The junction had 12 bases not matched to a gene; V was cut back by 8 bases and J by 6 bases. Germline V gene lookup returns CDR1 GTSNPN and CDR2 SVGIG (reference sequence). The CDR3 here is CAGYRGGNAEAFF. DNA for the CDR3: TGTGCCGGCTACAGGGGAGGTAATGCTGAAGCTTTCTTT.

The chain joins TRBV18 to TRBJ2-7, with 10 bases matching TRBD1. The CDR3 runs 17 residues. The germline gives CDR1 KGHSH, CDR2 LQKENI. The ends lost 6 bases at V and 5 bases at J; junction bases unmatched: 16. CDR3 DNA sequence: TGTGCCAGCTCGCAGGGAGTTTACGGGACAGGGGTCCACGAGCAGTACTTC. Translation: CASSQGVYGTGVHEQYF.

The gene calls are TRBV5-1 and TRBJ2-1; weak D call: TRBD2 (6 bases). This CDR3 comprises 18 residues. V was cut by 1 base and J by 0 bases, with 17 bases left in between. The germline CDR1 and CDR2 sequences are SGHRS and YFSETQ. The CDR3 DNA is TGCGCCAGCAGCTTGTGGGAGAGCGGGTATTCCTCCTACAATGAGCAGTTCTTC. Its protein is CASSLWESGYSSYNEQFF.

This rearrangement joins TRBV27 to TRBJ1-6, with 7 bases identical to TRBD1. Germline assignment: CDR1 MNHEY and CDR2 SMNVEV (reference sequence). V lost 4 bases and J lost 0; bases outside the gene matches: 9. This CDR3 has 18 amino acids. CDR3 DNA sequence: TGTGCCAGCAGTTCCGACAGGGCCTCAAGCTCCTATAATTCACCCCTCCACTTT. Translation: CASSSDRASSSYNSPLHF.

This chain uses TRBV6-5 with TRBJ1-1, with D maybe TRBD1 (5 bases). Germline CDR1 and CDR2: MNHEY and SVGAGI. The CDR3 is made up of 15 amino acids. With 0 bases removed from V and 5 bases from J, the gap between germline ends came to 13 bases. This CDR3 is CASSYSLAGRTEAFF. The DNA for the CDR3 is TGTGCCAGCAGTTACTCCCTTGCAGGGCGGACTGAAGCTTTCTTT.

V gene TRBV5-1 combines with J gene TRBJ2-2; D is perhaps TRBD1 (6 bases). CDR3 length: 15 amino acids. Trimming took off 8 bases at V and 0 bases at J, with 14 bases between the two ends. Germline values: CDR1 SGHRS, CDR2 YFSETQ. CDR3 loop: CASKPRTANTGELFF. CDR3 coding DNA: TGCGCCAGTAAACCGCGGACAGCGAACACCGGGGAGCTGTTTTTT.

The chain has TRBV7-2 and TRBJ1-4; unclear D gene. Germline V gene lookup returns CDR1 SGHTA and CDR2 FQGNSA. Trimming took off 2 bases at V and 4 bases at J, with 11 bases between the two ends. The CDR3 has 15 amino acids. This chain's CDR3 is CASSLLASHNEKLFF. Here the CDR3 DNA reads TGTGCCAGCAGCTTACTCGCGTCCCATAATGAAAAACTGTTTTTT.

V usage is TRBV5-4 and J usage is TRBJ2-7; 9 positions match TRBD2. V gave up 0 bases and J gave up 7 bases; unmatched junction bases: 8. Germline V gene lookup returns CDR1 SGHNT and CDR2 YYREEE (reference sequence). The CDR3 is 15 amino acids. The DNA for the CDR3 is TGTGCCAGCAGCTTGGAGGTAGCGGGAGTAGGTGAGCAGTACTTC. Translating gives CASSLEVAGVGEQYF.

The chain couples TRBV30 to TRBJ2-7, with 7 nucleotides matching TRBD2. Per the germline V gene, CDR1 is GTSNPN and CDR2 is SVGIG (reference sequence). The J segment lost 0 bases and the V segment lost 3 bases, leaving 8 bases of the junction unmatched. This CDR3 region has 15 residues. CDR3 DNA: TGTGCCTGGAGGACCGGGACTATCAACTCCTACGAGCAGTACTTC. Encoded protein: CAWRTGTINSYEQYF.

The chain combines TRBV6-1 with TRBJ1-2, with D perhaps TRBD1 (6 bases). The ends were cut back, 0 bases at V and 4 bases at J, with 12 bases in the middle. Germline CDR1 reads MNHNS; CDR2 reads SASEGT. The CDR3 has 15 residues. The CDR3 here is CASSEAHREFYGYTF. The CDR3 DNA reads TGTGCCAGCAGTGAAGCGCACAGGGAGTTCTATGGCTACACCTTC.

J is TRBJ1-2 and V is TRBV18, with 9 bases aligning to TRBD1. This CDR3 comprises 13 residues. Per the germline V gene, CDR1 is KGHSH and CDR2 is LQKENI. V shed 5 bases and J 5 bases; nucleotides not matched to a gene: 3. CDR3 nucleotide sequence: TGTGCCAGCTCATCTGGACAGGGGTATGGCTACACCTTC. It is translated as CASSSGQGYGYTF.

The chain couples TRBV10-1 to TRBJ1-5; 8 bases align to TRBD1. CDR1 is WNHNN and CDR2 is SYGVQD in the germline V gene (reference sequence). The junction had 11 bases not matched to a gene; V was cut back by 8 bases and J by 5 bases. The CDR3 has 15 amino acids. In DNA, the CDR3 is TGCGCCAGCTCAGAGCCGGGCAGGGGGCATCAGCCCCAGCATTTT. It encodes CASSEPGRGHQPQHF.

This clone was seen more than once but under ten times. The J gene is TRBJ2-5, the V gene TRBV3-1 (or the pseudogene TRBV3-2); the D gene is possibly TRBD2 (6 bases). Germline V CDR1 and CDR2: LGHDT, YNNKEL (reference sequence). Trimming removed 4 bases from V and 2 bases from J, with 14 bases in between. CDR3 length equals 15 residues. The CDR3 DNA reads TGTGCCAGCAGCCCAATCTCTAGCGATCAAGAGACCCAGTACTTC. Residues: CASSPISSDQETQYF.

This clone came up a few times. This rearrangement joins TRBV7-3 to TRBJ2-3; possibly TRBD2 for D (7 bases). The CDR3 sequence is 14 residues long. In germline, CDR1 is SGHTA, CDR2 FQGTGA. V was clipped by 5 bases and J by 4 bases, with 13 bases between them. The CDR3, as DNA: TGTGCCAGCAGCGCCCTGGGGGGGCCAGATACGCAGTATTTT. Amino acid sequence: CASSALGGPDTQYF.

The genes are TRBV28 and TRBJ2-7, with TRBD2 as a possible D gene (5 bases). The CDR3 covers 14 residues. Germline CDR1 reads MDHEN; CDR2 reads SYDVKM. V shed 2 bases and J shed 6 bases, with 14 bases lying between them. CDR3 nucleotides: TGTGCCAGCAGTTTACAGCGGCAGCTCCCCGAGCAGTACTTC. It is translated as CASSLQRQLPEQYF.

J is TRBJ2-1 and V is TRBV24-1, with 9 bases matching TRBD1. J gave up 3 bases and V 4 bases, and 6 bases lay outside the gene matches. The germline gives CDR1 KGHDR, CDR2 SFDVKD. CDR3 size: 16 residues. The CDR3 here is CATSDLRQGVYNEQFF. In nucleotides, the CDR3 is TGTGCCACCAGTGACCTGAGACAGGGGGTCTACAATGAGCAGTTCTTC.

The CDR3 DNA follows: TGTGCCACCAGTATCCGGGATACGCAGTATTTT. This gives the protein CATSIRDTQYF. The chain joins TRBV24-1 to TRBJ2-3; D gene uncertain. The CDR3 sequence is 11 residues long. CDR1 is KGHDR, CDR2 SFDVKD, per germline. Trimming took off 6 bases at V and 6 bases at J, with 6 bases between the two ends.

The chain recombines TRBV5-1 with TRBJ2-7; TRBD1 aligns across 9 bases. Looked up from germline, CDR1 is SGHRS and CDR2 is YFSETQ. The CDR3 sequence is 14 residues long. V was clipped by 2 bases and J by 4 bases; unmatched bases: 4. CDR3 sequence reads: CASSFTGGGYEQYF. In nucleotides, the CDR3 is TGCGCCAGCAGCTTTACAGGGGGCGGGTACGAGCAGTACTTC.

This chain connects TRBV5-1 to TRBJ2-1; 11 nucleotides align to TRBD2. Germline CDR1 is SGHRS and CDR2 is YFSETQ. Trimming took 4 bases from V and 3 from J; bases not matched to a gene: 3. The CDR3 sequence is 15 residues long. The CDR3 DNA reads TGCGCCAGCAGCACCGGGACTAGCGGCTACAATGAGCAGTTCTTC. This gives the protein CASSTGTSGYNEQFF.

V usage is TRBV28 and J usage is TRBJ2-2; 9 bases are a match to TRBD2. Germline CDR1 reads MDHEN; CDR2 reads SYDVKM. CDR3 size: 19 residues. The V and J ends lost 2 bases and 6 bases, in that order; junction bases with no gene match: 16. The CDR3 region has the DNA TGTGCCAGCAGTTTACTAGGCGGGAGGGCCGATAAGGTAGCCGGGGAGCTGTTTTTT. Translation: CASSLLGGRADKVAGELFF.

The J gene is TRBJ2-5, the V gene TRBV6-2 or TRBV6-3; D may be TRBD1 (5 bases). Germline lookup yields CDR1 MNHEY and CDR2 SVGEGT. The CDR3 is 16 amino acids. V was cut by 2 bases and J by 0 bases, with 13 bases left in between. The CDR3 protein is CASSYARGGDQETQYF. Written as DNA, the CDR3 is TGTGCCAGCAGTTACGCTAGGGGCGGCGACCAAGAGACCCAGTACTTC.